Listed here are 18 T cell receptor beta chains from one sample, sequenced in a study of CD8+ T cells in alopecia areata. Extracted RNA was reverse transcribed into cDNA, the sequencing template. Assay: immunoSEQ multiplex PCR; the TCRdb copy retains only in-frame clones and omits some. The data contain 150,000 or so clones, 67% of them singletons. Sequences were derived from CD8+ T cells sorted from blood, sampled at week 0. The receptors shown here come from a human donor with alopecia areata.

This sequence joins TRBV13 and TRBJ2-7; D may be TRBD1 (5 bases). Trimming cost V 3 bases and J 2 bases, with 14 bases left between them. CDR1 is PRHDT, CDR2 FYEKMQ, per germline (reference sequence). The CDR3 has 15 residues. The CDR3 DNA reads TGTGCCAGCAGCTTGGGCCGGGCCAGGGCCTACGAGCAGTACTTC. Amino acid sequence: CASSLGRARAYEQYF.

V gene TRBV30 combines with J gene TRBJ1-3; TRBD1 aligns across 9 bases. CDR1 is GTSNPN and CDR2 is SVGIG in the germline V gene (reference sequence). This CDR3 has 13 residues. J was trimmed by 3 bases and V by 7 bases; bases with no gene match: 4. The CDR3 coding sequence is TGTGCCTTTGACAGGGGGAATGGAAACACCATATATTTT. Translation: CAFDRGNGNTIYF.

The gene calls are TRBV7-9 and TRBJ2-7; TRBD1 might be the D (6 bases). The CDR3 consists of 13 residues. Looked up from germline, CDR1 is SEHNR and CDR2 is FQNEAQ (reference sequence). The DNA of the CDR3 is TGTGCAACCACCGGCAGGACAGTCTACGAGCAGTACTTC. It is translated as CATTGRTVYEQYF. Supplemented by reference TRBV7-9 and TRBJ2-7, the full variable domain reads DTGVSQNPRHKITKRGQNVTFRCDPISEHNRLYWYRQTLGQGPEFLTYFQNEAQLEKSRLLSDRFSAERPKGSFSTLEIQRTEQGDSAMYLCATTGRTVYEQYFGPGTRLTVT.

The V call is TRBV11-2, the J call TRBJ2-3; tentative D call: TRBD1 (5 bases). Germline V gene sequence: CDR1 SGHAT, CDR2 FQNNGV. V lost 5 bases, J lost 14 bases, and 14 bases lay in between. The CDR3 runs to 11 residues. CDR3 residues: CASSTRQIPYF. The CDR3 nucleotides read TGTGCCAGCAGCACCCGACAGATACCGTATTTT.

The chain recombines TRBV7-2 with TRBJ2-5; D possibly matches TRBD1 or TRBD2 (6 bases each). Germline V gene data show CDR1 as SGHTA and CDR2 as FQGNSA. The CDR3 is 14 residues long. V lost 5 bases and J lost 1, with 11 bases in between. Written as DNA, the CDR3 is TGTGCCAGCAGCCAAGGGGGGATCCAAGAGACCCAGTACTTC. It specifies CASSQGGIQETQYF.

This sequence joins TRBV5-8 and TRBJ2-6; D gene ambiguous. Germline assignment: CDR1 SGHTS and CDR2 YDEGEE. The germline V and J ends were trimmed by 4 bases and 0 bases, with 11 bases remaining between them. The CDR3 runs 16 residues. CDR3 sequence reads: CASSHTQSSGANVLTF. The CDR3 DNA follows: TGTGCCAGCAGCCACACCCAGAGCTCTGGGGCCAACGTCCTGACTTTC. The full variable domain, rest sourced from reference TRBV5-8 and TRBJ2-6, is EAGVTQSPTHLIKTRGQQATLRCSPISGHTSVYWYQQALGLGLQFLLWYDEGEERNRGNFPPRFSGRQFPNYSSELNVNALELEDSALYLCASSHTQSSGANVLTFGAGSRLTVL.

The V gene is TRBV27, the J gene TRBJ2-1; D unclear. This CDR3 spans 12 amino acids. V lost 10 bases, J lost 9 bases, and 16 bases lay in between. Looked up from germline, CDR1 is MNHEY and CDR2 is SMNVEV (reference sequence). The CDR3 sequence is CATSDRRGEQFF. CDR3 DNA sequence: TGTGCCACCTCAGACCGGCGCGGTGAGCAGTTCTTC.

V gene TRBV28 combines with J gene TRBJ1-5; D uncertain. Per the germline V gene, CDR1 is MDHEN and CDR2 is SYDVKM. The CDR3 loop spans 17 amino acids. The germline V and J ends were trimmed by 5 bases and 2 bases, with 19 bases remaining between them. This chain's CDR3 is CASSVDGRIGGNQPQHF. CDR3 DNA: TGTGCCAGCAGTGTTGATGGGCGTATTGGGGGCAATCAGCCCCAGCATTTT.

The V gene is TRBV6-5, the J gene TRBJ2-7; D could derive from TRBD1 or TRBD2 (5 bases each). Trimming removed 10 bases from V and 4 bases from J, with 20 bases in between. The CDR3 covers 14 residues. The germline CDR1 and CDR2 sequences are MNHEY and SVGAGI. CDR3 sequence reads: CATRKGAGWYEQYF. DNA for the CDR3: TGTGCCACCAGGAAGGGAGCAGGGTGGTACGAGCAGTACTTC.

V and J are TRBV2 and TRBJ2-5, with unresolved D. The CDR3 loop spans 14 amino acids. Germline CDR1 and CDR2: SNHLY and FYNNEI. V dropped 1 base and J dropped 3 bases, with 9 bases sitting between them. CDR3 residues: CASSEVGFKETQYF. CDR3 coding DNA: TGTGCCAGCAGTGAAGTTGGGTTCAAAGAGACCCAGTACTTC.

This chain links TRBV2 with TRBJ2-7, with TRBD2 matching 8 bases. The CDR3 covers 14 residues. Germline assignment: CDR1 SNHLY and CDR2 FYNNEI. The ends lost 6 bases at V and 2 bases at J; junction bases unmatched: 6. The CDR3 reads CASSEGLGTYEQYF. The DNA of the CDR3 is TGTGCCAGCAGCGAGGGACTAGGAACCTACGAGCAGTACTTC.

The chain is built from TRBV9 and TRBJ2-7; the D gene could be TRBD1 or TRBD2 (6 bases each). The CDR3 loop spans 14 amino acids. V was clipped by 3 bases and J by 7 bases, with 17 bases between them. Germline values: CDR1 SGDLS, CDR2 YYNGEE. The DNA of the CDR3 is TGTGCCAGCAGCGCCAAAACGGGGGCGGGAGAGCAGTACTTC. Protein: CASSAKTGAGEQYF.

In this sample, this clone turned up once. The chain employs TRBV7-3 and TRBJ2-6; 8 bases are shared with TRBD1. V gave up 2 bases and J gave up 3 bases; unmatched junction bases: 9. The CDR3 runs 18 residues. Germline CDR1 and CDR2: SGHTA and FQGTGA. The CDR3 here is CASSLRRQGANGANVLTF. In DNA form, the CDR3 reads TGTGCCAGCAGCTTACGAAGGCAGGGGGCTAATGGGGCCAACGTCCTGACTTTC.

This rearrangement joins TRBV5-6 to TRBJ2-5, with 11 bases aligning to TRBD2. The CDR3 loop spans 15 amino acids. With V trimmed by 3 bases and J by 4 bases, 5 bases remained unmatched. Looked up from germline, CDR1 is SGHDT and CDR2 is YYEEEE. The CDR3 loop is CASSWGLAAGETQYF. CDR3 sequence (DNA): TGTGCCAGCAGCTGGGGACTAGCGGCGGGAGAGACCCAGTACTTC.

The DNA of the CDR3 is TGTGCCAGCAGCTTAGGAAACGGGGATACGCAGTATTTT. It translates to CASSLGNGDTQYF. The chain uses TRBV7-8 and TRBJ2-3; D not certain. V dropped 1 base and J dropped 6 bases, with 8 bases sitting between them. The CDR3 is made up of 13 amino acids. Germline CDR1 is SGHVS and CDR2 is FQNEAQ.

J is TRBJ2-3 and V is TRBV13, with 7 bases matching TRBD2. This CDR3 contains 17 residues. Per the germline V gene, CDR1 is PRHDT and CDR2 is FYEKMQ (reference sequence). Germline trimming cut 0 bases from V and 1 base from J; bases unmatched to any gene: 7. The CDR3 DNA follows: TGTGCCAGCAGCTTAGGGTTGTTAACTAGCGGCACAGATACGCAGTATTTT. Protein product: CASSLGLLTSGTDTQYF.

This chain joins TRBV2 and TRBJ2-5; D not certain. Germline CDR1 SNHLY, CDR2 FYNNEI. The V gene lost 6 bases and the J gene lost 3 bases, with 5 bases spanning the gap. This CDR3 has 11 residues. The CDR3 DNA sequence: TGTGCCAGCAGGGGTAAAGAGACCCAGTACTTC. Translation: CASRGKETQYF.

This clone is labeled medium-sized. The V and J genes are TRBV7-8 and TRBJ2-7, with a tentative D call TRBD1 (6 bases). CDR1 and CDR2 (germline): SGHVS, FQNEAQ. V was shortened by 3 bases and J by 6 bases, with 27 bases between the two germline ends. There are 18 residues in the CDR3. The CDR3 DNA is TGTGCCAGCAGCTTCGGGGTGGGGGCGGAGGTCATATTGGGCGAGCAGTACTTC. This sequence encodes CASSFGVGAEVILGEQYF.